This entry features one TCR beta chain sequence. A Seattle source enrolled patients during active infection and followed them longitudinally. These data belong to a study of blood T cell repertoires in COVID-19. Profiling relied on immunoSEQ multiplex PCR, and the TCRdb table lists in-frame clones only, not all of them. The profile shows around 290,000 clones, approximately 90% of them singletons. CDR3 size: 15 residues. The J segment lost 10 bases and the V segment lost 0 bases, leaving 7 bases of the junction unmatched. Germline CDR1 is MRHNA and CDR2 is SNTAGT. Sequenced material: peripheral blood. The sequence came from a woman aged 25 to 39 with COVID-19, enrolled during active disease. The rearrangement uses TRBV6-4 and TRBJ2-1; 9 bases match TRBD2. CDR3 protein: CASSDSGLAMGEQFF. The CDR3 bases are TGTGCCAGCAGTGACTCTGGACTAGCGATGGGGGAGCAGTTCTTC.